This T cell receptor (beta chain) was sequenced during a study of blood T cell repertoires in COVID-19. The protocol was immunoSEQ multiplex PCR, while the TCRdb copy is restricted to in-frame clones and leaves out a portion. The sample carries hundreds of thousands of clones, 82% recorded once. The V gene's germline CDR1 is KGHSH and CDR2 LQKENI. The CDR3 covers 13 residues. The germline V and J ends were trimmed by 4 bases and 5 bases, with 11 bases remaining between them. The V gene is TRBV18, the J gene TRBJ2-5, with D possibly being TRBD1 (5 bases). The TCR comes from a woman aged 55-69 years who had recovered from COVID-19. Sequences were obtained from PBMCs or T cells enriched from blood (not recorded which). The CDR3 nucleotides are TGTGCCAGCTCACAACTCCCAGGGGAGACCCAGTACTTC. Its protein product is CASSQLPGETQYF.